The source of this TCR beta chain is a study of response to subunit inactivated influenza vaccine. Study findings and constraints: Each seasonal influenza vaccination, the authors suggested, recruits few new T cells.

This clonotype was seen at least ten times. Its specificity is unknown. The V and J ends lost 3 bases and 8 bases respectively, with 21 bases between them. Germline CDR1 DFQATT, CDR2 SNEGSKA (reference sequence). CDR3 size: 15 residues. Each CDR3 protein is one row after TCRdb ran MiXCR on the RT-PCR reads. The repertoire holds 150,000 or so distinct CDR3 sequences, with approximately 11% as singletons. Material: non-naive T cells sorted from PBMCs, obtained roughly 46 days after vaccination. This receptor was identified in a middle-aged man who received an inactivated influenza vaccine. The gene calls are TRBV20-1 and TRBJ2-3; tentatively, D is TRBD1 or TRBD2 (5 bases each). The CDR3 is CSARTPEGSIGTQYF. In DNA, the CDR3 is TGCAGTGCTAGGACTCCCGAGGGGTCCATTGGTACGCAGTATTTT.